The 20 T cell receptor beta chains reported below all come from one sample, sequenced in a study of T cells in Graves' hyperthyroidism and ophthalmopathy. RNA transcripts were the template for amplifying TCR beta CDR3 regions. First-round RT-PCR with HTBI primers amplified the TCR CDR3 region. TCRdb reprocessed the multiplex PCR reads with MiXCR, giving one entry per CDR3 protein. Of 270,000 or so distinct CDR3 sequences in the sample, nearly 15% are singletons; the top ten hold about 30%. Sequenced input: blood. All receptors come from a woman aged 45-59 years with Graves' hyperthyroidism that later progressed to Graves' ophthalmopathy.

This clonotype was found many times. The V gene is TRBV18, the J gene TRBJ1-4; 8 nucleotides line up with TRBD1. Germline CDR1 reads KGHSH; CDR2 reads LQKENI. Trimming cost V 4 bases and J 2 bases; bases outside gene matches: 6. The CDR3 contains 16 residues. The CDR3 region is CASSLGQGMTNEKLFF. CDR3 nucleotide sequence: TGTGCCAGCTCACTTGGACAGGGAATGACTAATGAAAAACTGTTTTTT.

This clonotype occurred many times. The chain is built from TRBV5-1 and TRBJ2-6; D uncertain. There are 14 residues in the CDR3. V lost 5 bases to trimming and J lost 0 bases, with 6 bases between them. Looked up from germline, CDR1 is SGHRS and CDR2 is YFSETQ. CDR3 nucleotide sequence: TGCGCCAGCAGAACAAACTCTGGGGCCAACGTCCTGACTTTC. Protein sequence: CASRTNSGANVLTF.

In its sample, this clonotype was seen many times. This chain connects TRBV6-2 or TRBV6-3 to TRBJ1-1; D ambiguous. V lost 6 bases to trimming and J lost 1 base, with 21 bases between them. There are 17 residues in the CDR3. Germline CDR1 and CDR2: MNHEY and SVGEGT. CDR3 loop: CASSEITTSTRNTEAFF. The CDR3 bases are TGTGCCAGCAGCGAAATCACCACCTCGACCCGGAACACTGAAGCTTTCTTT.

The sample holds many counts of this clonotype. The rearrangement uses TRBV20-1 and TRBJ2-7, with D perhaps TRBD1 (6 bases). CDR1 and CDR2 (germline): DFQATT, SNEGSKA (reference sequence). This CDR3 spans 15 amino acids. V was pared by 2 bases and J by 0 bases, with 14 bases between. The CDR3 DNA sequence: TGCAGTGCTAGAAGGACAGTCGACAGCTCCTACGAGCAGTACTTC. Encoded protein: CSARRTVDSSYEQYF.

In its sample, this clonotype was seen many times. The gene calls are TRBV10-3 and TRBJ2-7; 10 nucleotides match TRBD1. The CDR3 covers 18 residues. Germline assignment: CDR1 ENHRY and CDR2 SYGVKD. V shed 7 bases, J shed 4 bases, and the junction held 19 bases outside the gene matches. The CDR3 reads CAIKPGQGISGAPYEQYF. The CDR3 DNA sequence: TGTGCCATCAAGCCGGGACAGGGGATAAGCGGGGCTCCGTACGAGCAGTACTTC.

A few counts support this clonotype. The CDR3 DNA reads as TGTGCCAGTAGTATTACCACCTACTACGAGCAGTACTTC. Translated, it gives CASSITTYYEQYF. The chain is built from TRBV19 and TRBJ2-7; D is uncertain. V lost 3 bases to trimming and J lost 3 bases, with 9 bases between them. CDR3 length: 13 amino acids. Germline assignment: CDR1 LNHDA and CDR2 SQIVND (reference sequence).

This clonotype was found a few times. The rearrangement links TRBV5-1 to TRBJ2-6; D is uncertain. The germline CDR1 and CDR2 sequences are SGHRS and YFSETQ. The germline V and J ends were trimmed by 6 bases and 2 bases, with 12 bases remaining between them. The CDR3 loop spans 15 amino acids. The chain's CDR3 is CASTPTSPGANVLTF. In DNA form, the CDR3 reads TGCGCCAGCACCCCAACGAGTCCTGGGGCCAACGTCCTGACTTTC.

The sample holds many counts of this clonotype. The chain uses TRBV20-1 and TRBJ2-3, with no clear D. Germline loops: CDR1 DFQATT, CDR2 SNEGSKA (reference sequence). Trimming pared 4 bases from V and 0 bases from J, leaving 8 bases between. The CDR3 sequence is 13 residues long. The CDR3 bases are TGCAGTGCTAAGTTGACTAGCACAGATACGCAGTATTTT. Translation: CSAKLTSTDTQYF.

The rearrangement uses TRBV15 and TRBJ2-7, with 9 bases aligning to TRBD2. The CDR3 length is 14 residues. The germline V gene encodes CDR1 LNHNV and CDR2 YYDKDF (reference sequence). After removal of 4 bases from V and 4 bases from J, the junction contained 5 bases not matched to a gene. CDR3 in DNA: TGTGCCACCAGCAAGGGACTAGCAGATTACGAGCAGTACTTC. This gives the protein CATSKGLADYEQYF.

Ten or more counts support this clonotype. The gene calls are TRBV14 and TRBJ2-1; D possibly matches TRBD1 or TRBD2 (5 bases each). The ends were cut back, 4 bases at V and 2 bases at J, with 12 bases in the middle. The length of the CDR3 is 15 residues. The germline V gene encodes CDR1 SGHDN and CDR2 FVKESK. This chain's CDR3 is CASSLMVGAYNEQFF. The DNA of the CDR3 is TGTGCCAGCAGCCTTATGGTGGGGGCCTACAATGAGCAGTTCTTC.

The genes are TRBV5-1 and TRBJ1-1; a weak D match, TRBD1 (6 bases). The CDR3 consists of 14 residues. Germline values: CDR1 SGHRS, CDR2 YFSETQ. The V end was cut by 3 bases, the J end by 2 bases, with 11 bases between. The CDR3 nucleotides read TGCGCCAGCAGCTACAGGGACATAAACACTGAAGCTTTCTTT. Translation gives CASSYRDINTEAFF.

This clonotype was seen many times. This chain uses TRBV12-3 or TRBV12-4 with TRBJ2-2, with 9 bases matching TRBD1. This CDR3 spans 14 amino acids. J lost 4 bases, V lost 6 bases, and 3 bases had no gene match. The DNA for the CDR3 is TGTGCCAGCAGGGCGACAGGGGGCACCGGGGAGCTGTTTTTT. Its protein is CASRATGGTGELFF.

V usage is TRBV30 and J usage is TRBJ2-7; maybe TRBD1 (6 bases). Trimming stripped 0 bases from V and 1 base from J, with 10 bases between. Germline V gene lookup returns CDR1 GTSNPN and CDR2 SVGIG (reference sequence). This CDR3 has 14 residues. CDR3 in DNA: TGTGCCTGGAGTGTACAGGGAAGTTCCTACGAGCAGTACTTC. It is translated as CAWSVQGSSYEQYF.

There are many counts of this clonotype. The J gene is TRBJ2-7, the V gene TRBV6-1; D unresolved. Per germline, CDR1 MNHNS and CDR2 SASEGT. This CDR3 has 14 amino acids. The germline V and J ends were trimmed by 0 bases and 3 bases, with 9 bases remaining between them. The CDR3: CASSEARRLYEQYF. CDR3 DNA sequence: TGTGCCAGCAGTGAAGCACGGCGGCTCTACGAGCAGTACTTC.

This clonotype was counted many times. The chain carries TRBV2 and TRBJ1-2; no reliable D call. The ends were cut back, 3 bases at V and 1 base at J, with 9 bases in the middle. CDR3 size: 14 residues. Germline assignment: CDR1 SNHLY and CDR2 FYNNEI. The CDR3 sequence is CASSDRVLNYGYTF. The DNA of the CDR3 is TGTGCCAGCAGTGACCGGGTACTTAACTATGGCTACACCTTC.

The CDR3 coding sequence is TGCAGCGTTGAACCGAGCGAGGGCCGCTCTGGAAACACCATATATTTT. Encoded protein: CSVEPSEGRSGNTIYF. The chain employs TRBV29-1 and TRBJ1-3; the D is unclear. V was pared by 2 bases and J by 0 bases, with 14 bases between. Germline loops: CDR1 SQVTM, CDR2 ANQGSEA. This CDR3 has 16 residues.

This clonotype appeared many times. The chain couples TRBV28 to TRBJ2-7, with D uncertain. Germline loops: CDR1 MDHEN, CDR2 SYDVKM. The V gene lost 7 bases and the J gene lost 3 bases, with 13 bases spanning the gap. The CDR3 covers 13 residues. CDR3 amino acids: CASTLPHSYEQYF. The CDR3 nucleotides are TGTGCCAGCACCCTACCCCACAGCTACGAGCAGTACTTC.

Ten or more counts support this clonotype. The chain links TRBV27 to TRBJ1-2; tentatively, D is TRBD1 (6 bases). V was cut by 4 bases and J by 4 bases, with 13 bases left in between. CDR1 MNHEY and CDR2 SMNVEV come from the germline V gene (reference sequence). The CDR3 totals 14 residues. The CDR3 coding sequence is TGTGCCAGCAGTTCTGCAACAGGGTTCTATGGCTACACCTTC. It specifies CASSSATGFYGYTF.

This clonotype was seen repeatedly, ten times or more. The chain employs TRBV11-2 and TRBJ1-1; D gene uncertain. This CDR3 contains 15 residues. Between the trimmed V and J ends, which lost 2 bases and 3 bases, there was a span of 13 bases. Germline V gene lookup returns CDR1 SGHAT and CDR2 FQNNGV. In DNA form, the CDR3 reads TGTGCCAGCAGCTTATGGGGATTCGTTGACACTGAAGCTTTCTTT. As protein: CASSLWGFVDTEAFF.

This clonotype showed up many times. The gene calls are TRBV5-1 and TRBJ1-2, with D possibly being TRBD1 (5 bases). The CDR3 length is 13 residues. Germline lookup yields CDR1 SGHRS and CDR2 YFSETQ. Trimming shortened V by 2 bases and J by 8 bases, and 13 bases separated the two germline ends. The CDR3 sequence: CASSFQGKEGYTF. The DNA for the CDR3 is TGCGCCAGCAGCTTCCAGGGTAAGGAAGGCTACACCTTC.